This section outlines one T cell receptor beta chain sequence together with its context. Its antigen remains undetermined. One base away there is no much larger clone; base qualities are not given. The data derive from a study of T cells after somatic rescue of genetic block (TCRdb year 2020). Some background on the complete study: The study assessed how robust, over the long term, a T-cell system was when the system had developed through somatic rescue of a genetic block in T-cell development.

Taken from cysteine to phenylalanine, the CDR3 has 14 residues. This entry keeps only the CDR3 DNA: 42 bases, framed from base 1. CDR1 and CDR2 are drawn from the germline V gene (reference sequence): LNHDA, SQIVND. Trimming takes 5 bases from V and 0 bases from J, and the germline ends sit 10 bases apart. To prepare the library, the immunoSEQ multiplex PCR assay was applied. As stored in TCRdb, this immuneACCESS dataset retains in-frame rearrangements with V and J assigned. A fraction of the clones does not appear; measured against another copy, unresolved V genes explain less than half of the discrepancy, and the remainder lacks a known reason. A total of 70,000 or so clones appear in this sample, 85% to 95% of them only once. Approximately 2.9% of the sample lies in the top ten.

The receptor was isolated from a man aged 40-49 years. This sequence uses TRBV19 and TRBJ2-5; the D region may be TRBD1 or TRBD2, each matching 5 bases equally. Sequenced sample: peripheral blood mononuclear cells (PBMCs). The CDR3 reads CASSPGTDQETQYF. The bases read TGTGCCAGTAGTCCGGGGACGGACCAAGAGACCCAGTACTTC.